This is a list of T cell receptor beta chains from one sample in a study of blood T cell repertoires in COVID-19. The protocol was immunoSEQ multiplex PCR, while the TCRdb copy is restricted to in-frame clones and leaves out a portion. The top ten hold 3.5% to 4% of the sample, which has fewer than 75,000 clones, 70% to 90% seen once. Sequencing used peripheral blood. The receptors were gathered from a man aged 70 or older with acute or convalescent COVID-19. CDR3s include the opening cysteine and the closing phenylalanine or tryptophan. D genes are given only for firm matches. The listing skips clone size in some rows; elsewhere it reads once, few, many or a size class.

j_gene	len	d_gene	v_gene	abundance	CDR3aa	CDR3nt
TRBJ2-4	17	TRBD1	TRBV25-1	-	CASNRTGQGSIRNIQYF	TGTGCCAGCAATAGAACAGGACAGGGGAGTATTAGAAACATTCAGTACTTC
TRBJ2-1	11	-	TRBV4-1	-	CASSVEDEQFF	TGCGCCAGCAGCGTGGAGGATGAGCAGTTCTTC
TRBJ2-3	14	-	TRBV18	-	CASSPPWEADTQYF	TGTGCCAGCTCACCACCGTGGGAGGCAGATACGCAGTATTTT
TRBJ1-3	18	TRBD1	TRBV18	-	CASSPQKTGSYTGNTIYF	TGTGCCAGCTCACCACAAAAGACAGGGAGTTACACTGGAAACACCATATATTTT
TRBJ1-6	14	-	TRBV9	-	CASSVTVDNSPLHF	TGTGCCAGCAGCGTAACCGTAGATAATTCACCCCTCCACTTT
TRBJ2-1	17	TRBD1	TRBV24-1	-	CATSDPTGPSSYNEQFF	TGTGCCACCAGTGACCCGACAGGGCCTAGCTCCTACAATGAGCAGTTCTTC
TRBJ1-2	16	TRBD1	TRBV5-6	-	CASRLRTGHSGYGYTF	TGTGCCAGCAGACTTCGGACAGGCCACTCAGGGTATGGCTACACCTTC
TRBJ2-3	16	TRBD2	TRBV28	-	CASSTRSRGGTDTQYF	TGTGCCAGCAGTACCCGGTCGCGGGGGGGAACAGATACGCAGTATTTT
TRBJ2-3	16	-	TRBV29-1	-	CSVEMGVGHHTDTQYF	TGCAGCGTTGAAATGGGAGTGGGACACCACACAGATACGCAGTATTTT
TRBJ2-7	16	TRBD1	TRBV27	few	CASSLLGTGLTYEQYF	TGTGCCAGCAGTTTGCTGGGGACAGGGCTAACCTACGAGCAGTACTTC
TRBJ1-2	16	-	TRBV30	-	CAWSVRLGQGNYGYTF	TGTGCCTGGAGTGTACGTCTGGGGCAGGGAAACTATGGCTACACCTTC
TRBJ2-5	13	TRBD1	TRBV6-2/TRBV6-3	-	CASSPDRVETQYF	TGTGCCAGCAGTCCGGACAGGGTAGAGACCCAGTACTTC
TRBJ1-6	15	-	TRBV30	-	CAWSGRGQGSSPLHF	TGTGCCTGGAGCGGACGGGGACAAGGCTCATCACCCCTCCACTTT
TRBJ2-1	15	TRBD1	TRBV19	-	CASSQDRGGYNEQFF	TGTGCCAGTAGCCAGGACAGGGGGGGCTACAATGAGCAGTTCTTC
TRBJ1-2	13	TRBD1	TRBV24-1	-	CATKDRFEYGYTF	TGTGCCACCAAGGACAGGTTTGAATATGGCTACACCTTC
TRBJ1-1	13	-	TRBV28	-	CASSPDSNTEAFF	TGTGCCAGCAGTCCGGACAGTAACACTGAAGCTTTCTTT
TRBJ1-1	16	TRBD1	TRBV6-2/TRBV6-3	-	CASSAQGQGWDTEAFF	TGTGCCAGCAGTGCGCAGGGACAGGGATGGGATACTGAAGCTTTCTTT
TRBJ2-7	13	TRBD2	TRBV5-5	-	CASSLPGRVEQYF	TGTGCCAGCAGCCTACCGGGGAGGGTCGAGCAGTACTTC